This TCR beta chain was identified during a study of blood T cell repertoires in COVID-19. Study details: From the United States, Italy and Spain came samples of acute and convalescent COVID-19.

The CDR3 runs to 17 residues. Germline CDR1 is MNHEY and CDR2 is SVGEGT. Losses at the gene ends were 0 bases for V and 1 base for J; bases not matched to a gene: 7. Clones were read by immunoSEQ multiplex PCR, and TCRdb kept only the in-frame ones, dropping some. This sample carries roughly 90,000 clones, around 85% of them seen once, and the ten largest clones take roughly 12%. The V and J genes are TRBV6-2 or TRBV6-3 and TRBJ2-7; 9 bases are shared with TRBD2. Sequencing was performed on peripheral blood. This sequence was found in a human donor in a cohort sampled during active COVID-19. This chain's CDR3 is CASSYSFRTSESYEQYF. CDR3 DNA sequence: TGTGCCAGCAGTTACTCCTTTCGGACTAGCGAATCCTACGAGCAGTACTTC.